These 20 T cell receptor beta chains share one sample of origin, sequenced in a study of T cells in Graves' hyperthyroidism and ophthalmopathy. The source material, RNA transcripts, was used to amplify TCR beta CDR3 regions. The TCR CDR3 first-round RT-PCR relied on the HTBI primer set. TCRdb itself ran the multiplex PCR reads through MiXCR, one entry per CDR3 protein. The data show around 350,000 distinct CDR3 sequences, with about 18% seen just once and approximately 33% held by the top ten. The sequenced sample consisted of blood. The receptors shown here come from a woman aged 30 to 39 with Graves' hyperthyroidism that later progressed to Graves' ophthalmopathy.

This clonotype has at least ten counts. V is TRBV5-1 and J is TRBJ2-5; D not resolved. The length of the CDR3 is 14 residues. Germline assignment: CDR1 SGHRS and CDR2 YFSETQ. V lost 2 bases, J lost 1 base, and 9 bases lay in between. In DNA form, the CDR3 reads TGCGCCAGCAGCTTACCCGCTATCCAAGAGACCCAGTACTTC. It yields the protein CASSLPAIQETQYF. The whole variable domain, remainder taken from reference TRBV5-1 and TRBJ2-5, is KAGVTQTPRYLIKTRGQQVTLSCSPISGHRSVSWYQQTPGQGLQFLFEYFSETQRNKGNFPGRFSGRQFSNSRSEMNVSTLELGDSALYLCASSLPAIQETQYFGPGTRLLVL.

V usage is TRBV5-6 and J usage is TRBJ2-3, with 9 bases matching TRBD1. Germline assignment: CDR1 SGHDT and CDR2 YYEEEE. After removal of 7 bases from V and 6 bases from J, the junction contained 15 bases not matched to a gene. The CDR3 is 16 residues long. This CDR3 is CASVNSGQGYLDTQYF. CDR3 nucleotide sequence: TGTGCCAGCGTTAACTCTGGACAGGGGTATTTGGATACGCAGTATTTT. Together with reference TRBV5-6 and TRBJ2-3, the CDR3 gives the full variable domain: DAGVTQSPTHLIKTRGQQVTLRCSPKSGHDTVSWYQQALGQGPQFIFQYYEEEERQRGNFPDRFSGHQFPNYSSELNVNALLLGDSALYLCASVNSGQGYLDTQYFGPGTRLTVL.

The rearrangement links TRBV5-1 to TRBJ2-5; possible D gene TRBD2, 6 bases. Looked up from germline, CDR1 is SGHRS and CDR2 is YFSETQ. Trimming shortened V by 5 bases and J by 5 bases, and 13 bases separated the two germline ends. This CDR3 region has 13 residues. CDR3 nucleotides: TGCGCCAGCAGGACACGGGAGAGGGAGACCCAGTACTTC. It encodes CASRTRERETQYF.

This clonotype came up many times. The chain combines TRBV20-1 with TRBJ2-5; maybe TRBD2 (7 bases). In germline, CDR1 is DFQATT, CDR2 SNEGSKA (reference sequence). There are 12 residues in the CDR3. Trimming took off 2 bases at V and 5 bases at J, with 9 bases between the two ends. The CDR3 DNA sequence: TGCAGTGCTAGATCGGGGGGCGAGACCCAGTACTTC. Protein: CSARSGGETQYF.

CDR3 sequence reads: CASSSDWTANEKLFF. For the CDR3, the DNA is TGCGCCAGCAGCTCGGATTGGACAGCAAATGAAAAACTGTTTTTT. This sequence joins TRBV5-1 and TRBJ1-4, with D perhaps matching TRBD1 (6 bases). In germline, CDR1 is SGHRS, CDR2 YFSETQ. This CDR3 spans 15 amino acids. V lost 3 bases and J lost 5, with 14 bases in between. Variable domain in full (rest from reference TRBV5-1 and TRBJ1-4): KAGVTQTPRYLIKTRGQQVTLSCSPISGHRSVSWYQQTPGQGLQFLFEYFSETQRNKGNFPGRFSGRQFSNSRSEMNVSTLELGDSALYLCASSSDWTANEKLFFGSGTQLSVL.

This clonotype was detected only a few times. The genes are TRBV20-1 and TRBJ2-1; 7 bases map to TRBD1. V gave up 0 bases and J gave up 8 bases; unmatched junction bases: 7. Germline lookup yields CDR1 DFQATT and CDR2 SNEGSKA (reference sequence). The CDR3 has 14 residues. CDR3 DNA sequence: TGCAGTGCTAGAGATGGGCAGGGGGTGGATGAGCAGTTCTTC. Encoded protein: CSARDGQGVDEQFF.

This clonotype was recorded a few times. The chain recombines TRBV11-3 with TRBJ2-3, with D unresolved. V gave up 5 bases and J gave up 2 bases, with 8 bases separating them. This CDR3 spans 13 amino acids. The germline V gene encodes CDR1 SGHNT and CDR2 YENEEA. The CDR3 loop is CASSPEITDTQYF. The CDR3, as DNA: TGTGCCAGCAGCCCGGAAATCACAGATACGCAGTATTTT.

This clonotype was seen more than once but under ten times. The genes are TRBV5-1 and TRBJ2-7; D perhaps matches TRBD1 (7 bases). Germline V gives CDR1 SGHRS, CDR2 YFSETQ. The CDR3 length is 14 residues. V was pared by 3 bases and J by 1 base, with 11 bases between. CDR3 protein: CASSSGDRSYEQYF. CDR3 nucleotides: TGCGCCAGCAGCTCGGGGGACAGATCCTACGAGCAGTACTTC.

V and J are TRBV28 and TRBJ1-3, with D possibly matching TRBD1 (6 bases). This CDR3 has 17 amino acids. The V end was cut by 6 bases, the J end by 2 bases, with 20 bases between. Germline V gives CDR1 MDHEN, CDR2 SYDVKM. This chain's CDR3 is CASSFRGPGLPGNTIYF. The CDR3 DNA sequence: TGTGCCAGCAGCTTCCGGGGGCCGGGTTTGCCTGGAAACACCATATATTTT.

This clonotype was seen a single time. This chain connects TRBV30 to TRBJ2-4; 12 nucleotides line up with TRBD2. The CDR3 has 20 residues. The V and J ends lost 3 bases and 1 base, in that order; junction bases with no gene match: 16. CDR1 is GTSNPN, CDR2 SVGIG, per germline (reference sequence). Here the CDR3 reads CAWSARTLAGGMFAKNIQYF. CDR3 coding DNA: TGTGCCTGGAGCGCCCGAACCCTAGCGGGGGGGATGTTCGCCAAAAACATTCAGTACTTC.

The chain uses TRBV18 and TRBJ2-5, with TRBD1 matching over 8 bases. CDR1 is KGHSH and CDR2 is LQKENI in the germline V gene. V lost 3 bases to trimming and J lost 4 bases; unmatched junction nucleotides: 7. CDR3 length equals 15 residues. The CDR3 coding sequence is TGTGCCAGCTCACCTTCGGGACAGGTAGGAGAGACCCAGTACTTC. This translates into CASSPSGQVGETQYF.

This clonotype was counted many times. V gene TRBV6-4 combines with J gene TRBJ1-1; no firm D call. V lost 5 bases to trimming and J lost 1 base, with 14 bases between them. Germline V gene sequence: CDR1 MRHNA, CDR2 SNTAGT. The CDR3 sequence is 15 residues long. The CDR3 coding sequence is TGTGCCAGCAGTTCGGGATTTGAGGGGAACACTGAAGCTTTCTTT. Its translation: CASSSGFEGNTEAFF.

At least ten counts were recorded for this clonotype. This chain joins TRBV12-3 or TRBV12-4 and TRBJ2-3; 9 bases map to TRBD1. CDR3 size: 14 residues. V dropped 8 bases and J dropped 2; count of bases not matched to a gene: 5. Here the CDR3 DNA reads TGTGCCAGCCACGACAGGGGGGACACAGATACGCAGTATTTT. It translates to CASHDRGDTDTQYF.

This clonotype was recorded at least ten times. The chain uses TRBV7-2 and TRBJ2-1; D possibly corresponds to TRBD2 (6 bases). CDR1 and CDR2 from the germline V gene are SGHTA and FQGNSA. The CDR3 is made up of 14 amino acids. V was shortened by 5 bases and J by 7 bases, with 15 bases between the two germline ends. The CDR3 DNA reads TGTGCCAGCAGCAAATCCGATCGGGGGAATGAGCAGTTCTTC. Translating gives CASSKSDRGNEQFF.

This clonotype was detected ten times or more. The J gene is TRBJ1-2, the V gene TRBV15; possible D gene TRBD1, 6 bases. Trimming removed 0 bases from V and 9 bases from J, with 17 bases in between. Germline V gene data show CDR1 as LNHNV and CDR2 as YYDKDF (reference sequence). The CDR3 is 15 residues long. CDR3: CATSRDVLTGSSYTF. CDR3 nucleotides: TGTGCCACCAGCAGAGATGTTTTGACAGGATCAAGCTACACCTTC.

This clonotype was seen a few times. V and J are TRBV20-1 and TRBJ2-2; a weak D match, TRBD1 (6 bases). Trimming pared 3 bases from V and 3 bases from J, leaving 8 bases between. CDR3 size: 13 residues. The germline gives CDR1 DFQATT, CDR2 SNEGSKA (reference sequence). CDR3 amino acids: CSARGADTGELFF. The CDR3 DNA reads TGCAGTGCTAGGGGGGCCGACACCGGGGAGCTGTTTTTT.

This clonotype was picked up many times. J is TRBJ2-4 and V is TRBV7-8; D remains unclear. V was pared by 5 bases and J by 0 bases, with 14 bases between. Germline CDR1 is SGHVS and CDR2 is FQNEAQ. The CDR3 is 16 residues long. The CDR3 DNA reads TGTGCCAGCAGCCCAGGCAGGTCAATAGCCAAAAACATTCAGTACTTC. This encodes CASSPGRSIAKNIQYF. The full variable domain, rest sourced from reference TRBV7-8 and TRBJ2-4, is GAGVSQSPRYKVAKRGQDVALRCDPISGHVSLFWYQQALGQGPEFLTYFQNEAQLDKSGLPSDRFFAERPEGSVSTLKIQRTQQEDSAVYLCASSPGRSIAKNIQYFGAGTRLSVL.

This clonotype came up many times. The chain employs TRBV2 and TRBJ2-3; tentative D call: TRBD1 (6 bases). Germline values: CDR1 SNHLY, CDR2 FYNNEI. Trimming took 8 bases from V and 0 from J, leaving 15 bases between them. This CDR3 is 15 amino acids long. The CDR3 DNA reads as TGTGCCAGCTCAAGGGACACAGCTAGCACAGATACGCAGTATTTT. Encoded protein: CASSRDTASTDTQYF. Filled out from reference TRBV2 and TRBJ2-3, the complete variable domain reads EPEVTQTPSHQVTQMGQEVILRCVPISNHLYFYWYRQILGQKVEFLVSFYNNEISEKSEIFDDQFSVERPDGSNFTLKIRSTKLEDSAMYFCASSRDTASTDTQYFGPGTRLTVL.

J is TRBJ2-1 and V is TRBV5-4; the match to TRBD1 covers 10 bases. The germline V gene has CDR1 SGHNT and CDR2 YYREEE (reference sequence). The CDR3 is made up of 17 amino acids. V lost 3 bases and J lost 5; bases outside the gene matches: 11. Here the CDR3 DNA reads TGTGCCAGCAGCTCCCCGGGACAGGGGCGAGGAGACAATGAGCAGTTCTTC. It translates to CASSSPGQGRGDNEQFF.

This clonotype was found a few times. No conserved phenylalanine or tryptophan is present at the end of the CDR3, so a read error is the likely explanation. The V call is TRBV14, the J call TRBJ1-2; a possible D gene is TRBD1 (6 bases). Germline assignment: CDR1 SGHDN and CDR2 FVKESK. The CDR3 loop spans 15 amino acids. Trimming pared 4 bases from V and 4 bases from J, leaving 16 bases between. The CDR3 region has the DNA TGTGCCAGCAGCCGGGGGGGCGCCTTCGTCTATGGCTACACCGTC. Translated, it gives CASSRGGAFVYGYTV.